Each of the 18 T cell receptor beta chains below was sequenced from the same sample in a study of blood T cell repertoires in COVID-19. Profiling relied on immunoSEQ multiplex PCR, and the TCRdb table lists in-frame clones only, not all of them. The top ten hold roughly a sixth of the sample, which has some 170,000 clones, over 85% seen once. Sample: peripheral blood. The receptors originated from a man in his fifties or sixties with active or convalescent COVID-19.

V is TRBV27 and J is TRBJ1-3, with D perhaps TRBD1 (5 bases). Germline lookup yields CDR1 MNHEY and CDR2 SMNVEV (reference sequence). Trimming removed 6 bases from V and 0 bases from J, with 12 bases in between. The CDR3 has 15 amino acids. The CDR3 reads CASRPTGYSGNTIYF. The CDR3 DNA reads TGTGCCAGCAGACCTACAGGCTACTCTGGAAACACCATATATTTT.

This rearrangement joins TRBV10-1 to TRBJ2-5; 9 bases fit TRBD2. The ends lost 4 bases at V and 3 bases at J; junction bases unmatched: 6. CDR3 length: 15 residues. Germline assignment: CDR1 WNHNN and CDR2 SYGVQD (reference sequence). CDR3 loop: CASSASGGSKETQYF. CDR3 sequence (DNA): TGCGCCAGCAGTGCCAGCGGGGGGTCCAAAGAGACCCAGTACTTC.

The chain has TRBV12-5 and TRBJ2-4; D not resolved. Deletions cut 2 bases from V and 6 bases from J, with 8 bases between. This CDR3 is 13 amino acids long. The germline V gene encodes CDR1 LGHNT and CDR2 FRNRAP. The CDR3: CASGLPPGNIQYF. DNA for the CDR3: TGTGCTAGTGGTTTGCCTCCCGGAAACATTCAGTACTTC.

CDR3 bases: TGTGCCAGTAGTTTTGGACTAGCCAAAAACATTCAGTACTTC. Protein: CASSFGLAKNIQYF. V is TRBV19 and J is TRBJ2-4, with D perhaps matching TRBD2 (5 bases). This CDR3 is 14 amino acids long. V lost 5 bases, J lost 0 bases, and 8 bases lay in between. Germline V gene lookup returns CDR1 LNHDA and CDR2 SQIVND (reference sequence).

The sample holds one count of this clone. The rearrangement joins TRBV5-5 to TRBJ1-6; 7 nucleotides align to TRBD1. The CDR3 is 14 amino acids. Per germline, CDR1 SGHKS and CDR2 YYEKEE (reference sequence). The junction had 12 bases not matched to a gene; V was cut back by 5 bases and J by 13 bases. Here the CDR3 DNA reads TGTGCCAGCAGTCCGGGACAGCCCTCCTTTCCCCTCCACTTT. This encodes CASSPGQPSFPLHF.

The chain employs TRBV20-1 and TRBJ2-1, with 13 bases identical to TRBD2. Germline CDR1 and CDR2: DFQATT and SNEGSKA (reference sequence). This CDR3 has 17 residues. J gave up 8 bases and V 3 bases, and 13 bases lay outside the gene matches. The CDR3 coding sequence is TGCAGTGCTAGTTTTCCCCGGACTAGCGGGGGTAGGGATGAGCAGTTCTTC. As protein: CSASFPRTSGGRDEQFF.

The rearrangement uses TRBV7-9 and TRBJ2-3, with 13 bases aligning to TRBD2. CDR1 and CDR2 from the germline V gene are SEHNR and FQNEAQ (reference sequence). This CDR3 has 16 amino acids. V dropped 6 bases and J dropped 4; count of bases not matched to a gene: 7. CDR3 region: CASSQTSGRSADTQYF. The CDR3 coding sequence is TGTGCCAGCAGTCAGACTAGCGGGAGGTCTGCAGATACGCAGTATTTT.

The rearrangement uses TRBV19 and TRBJ1-5; perhaps TRBD1 as D (6 bases). Trimming cost V 8 bases and J 3 bases, with 11 bases left between them. The germline V gene encodes CDR1 LNHDA and CDR2 SQIVND (reference sequence). The CDR3 length is 13 residues. The CDR3 is CASSGQPNQPQHF. The CDR3 DNA reads TGTGCCAGTTCCGGACAGCCCAATCAGCCCCAGCATTTT.

The rearrangement uses TRBV3-1 (or the pseudogene TRBV3-2) and TRBJ2-3; TRBD2 matches 12 bases. The CDR3 totals 17 residues. J lost 6 bases, V lost 0 bases, and 7 bases had no gene match. Germline V gives CDR1 LGHDT, CDR2 YNNKEL (reference sequence). This chain's CDR3 is CASSQDRLAGATDTQYF. The DNA of the CDR3 is TGTGCCAGCAGCCAAGATAGACTAGCGGGAGCCACCGATACGCAGTATTTT.

The chain employs TRBV5-4 and TRBJ2-5; the match to TRBD1 covers 9 bases. The V gene's germline CDR1 is SGHNT and CDR2 YYREEE (reference sequence). V lost 5 bases to trimming and J lost 3 bases; unmatched junction nucleotides: 8. The CDR3 totals 15 residues. The CDR3 DNA follows: TGTGCCAGCAGGTTTCCCGGACAGGGGAAAGAGACCCAGTACTTC. It specifies CASRFPGQGKETQYF.

This chain links TRBV10-3 with TRBJ1-1; unclear D gene. The CDR3 runs to 12 residues. Per germline, CDR1 ENHRY and CDR2 SYGVKD. The germline V and J ends were trimmed by 8 bases and 8 bases, with 15 bases remaining between them. The CDR3 region has the DNA TGTGCCATCTCAGACGGAGTCTCGGAAGCTTTCTTT. Its protein product is CAISDGVSEAFF.

The chain employs TRBV3-1 (or the pseudogene TRBV3-2) and TRBJ2-5; tentatively, D is TRBD2 (6 bases). The CDR3 has 14 residues. With 0 bases removed from V and 9 bases from J, the gap between germline ends came to 14 bases. Germline V gene sequence: CDR1 LGHDT, CDR2 YNNKEL (reference sequence). CDR3 loop: CASSQDSGVGSQYF. The CDR3 region has the DNA TGTGCCAGCAGCCAAGATTCGGGGGTGGGGTCCCAGTACTTC.

This clone was seen just once. The chain carries TRBV5-5 and TRBJ2-5; TRBD2 matches 8 bases. The CDR3 sequence is 16 residues long. The germline V gene encodes CDR1 SGHKS and CDR2 YYEKEE (reference sequence). The J segment lost 2 bases and the V segment lost 4 bases, leaving 10 bases of the junction unmatched. CDR3 residues: CASSRGSSGYQETQYF. For the CDR3, the DNA is TGTGCCAGCAGCCGAGGGTCTAGCGGGTATCAAGAGACCCAGTACTTC.

This clone was seen at least ten times. The chain employs TRBV6-5 and TRBJ2-2, with a weak D call TRBD1 (6 bases). The germline gives CDR1 MNHEY, CDR2 SVGAGI. The CDR3 totals 16 residues. V dropped 2 bases and J dropped 2 bases, with 12 bases sitting between them. In DNA, the CDR3 is TGTGCCAGCAGTTACCTTGGACAGCCAAACACCGGGGAGCTGTTTTTT. It yields the protein CASSYLGQPNTGELFF.

The chain couples TRBV11-3 to TRBJ2-2; the D gene is possibly TRBD2 (6 bases). CDR3 size: 15 residues. Germline V gene sequence: CDR1 SGHNT, CDR2 YENEEA. Trimming shortened V by 1 base and J by 0 bases, and 6 bases separated the two germline ends. CDR3 residues: CASSLGGTNTGELFF. The CDR3, as DNA: TGTGCCAGCAGCTTAGGCGGGACGAACACCGGGGAGCTGTTTTTT.

This clone appeared a single time. V and J are TRBV4-1 and TRBJ2-7, with TRBD2 matching over 8 bases. Unmatched junction bases numbered 5, after V lost 1 base and J lost 3 bases. CDR3 length: 15 amino acids. Per the germline V gene, CDR1 is MGHRA and CDR2 is YSYEKL. DNA for the CDR3: TGCGCCAGCAGCCAAGCGGGGACTAGTGTCTACGAGCAGTACTTC. It yields the protein CASSQAGTSVYEQYF.

This CDR3 is CASSRETAVAEKLFF. In DNA form, the CDR3 reads TGTGCCAGCAGCCGAGAGACGGCAGTAGCCGAAAAACTGTTTTTT. The V gene is TRBV5-6, the J gene TRBJ1-4; unclear D gene. The CDR3 consists of 15 residues. V was shortened by 4 bases and J by 8 bases, with 18 bases between the two germline ends. Germline V gives CDR1 SGHDT, CDR2 YYEEEE.

This chain joins TRBV20-1 and TRBJ2-7; possibly TRBD1 or TRBD2 for D (6 bases each). CDR1 is DFQATT, CDR2 SNEGSKA, per germline (reference sequence). V lost 3 bases, J lost 0 bases, and 9 bases lay in between. The CDR3 contains 13 residues. The CDR3 DNA reads TGCAGTGCTAGTGGGGGGCCCTCCTACGAGCAGTACTTC. Amino acid sequence: CSASGGPSYEQYF.